A single sample is the source of the 8 T cell receptor beta chains below, sequenced in a study of blood T cell repertoires in COVID-19. Profiled with immunoSEQ multiplex PCR; TCRdb holds only in-frame clones, not every one. Of fewer than 350,000 clones in the sample, approximately 83% were seen once. Sequencing was done on a sample of peripheral blood. Receptors were obtained from a woman aged 25 to 39 who had recovered from COVID-19.

The CDR3 DNA follows: TGTGCCAGCAGCTCGGGGTTCGAGGACTATGGCTACACCTTC. Protein product: CASSSGFEDYGYTF. The genes are TRBV2 and TRBJ1-2, with no clear D. Germline V lookup: CDR1 SNHLY, CDR2 FYNNEI. V was cut by 6 bases and J by 3 bases, with 14 bases left in between. This CDR3 contains 14 residues.

A word on this clone: An end of the junction does not agree with germline; a read error may underlie this. Other DNA sequences in this sample translate to the same CDR3. The chain couples TRBV19 to TRBJ1-2; D call uncertain. CDR1 is LNHDA and CDR2 is SQIVND in the germline V gene (reference sequence). The CDR3 runs 12 residues. The CDR3 loop is CASSIQKLGYTF. CDR3 in DNA: TGCGCCAGTAGTATCCAAAAACTTGGCTACACCTTC.

This clone was detected only once. The J gene is TRBJ1-4, the V gene TRBV11-2; D possibly corresponds to TRBD1 (6 bases). This CDR3 spans 15 amino acids. The ends were cut back, 0 bases at V and 5 bases at J, with 10 bases in the middle. Germline CDR1 is SGHAT and CDR2 is FQNNGV. The CDR3 region has the DNA TGTGCCAGCAGCTTAGAATGGACAGAAAATGAAAAACTGTTTTTT. It encodes CASSLEWTENEKLFF.

Here the CDR3 reads CASSPASGSYEQYF. Here the CDR3 DNA reads TGTGCCAGCTCACCTGCTAGCGGCTCCTACGAGCAGTACTTC. The V gene is TRBV18, the J gene TRBJ2-7, with 7 bases matching TRBD2. The CDR3 runs 14 residues. CDR1 is KGHSH and CDR2 is LQKENI in the germline V gene. With V trimmed by 3 bases and J by 0 bases, 2 bases remained unmatched.

The genes are TRBV18 and TRBJ2-1, with a possible D match to TRBD2 (5 bases). V gave up 3 bases and J gave up 7 bases, with 13 bases separating them. This CDR3 spans 14 amino acids. CDR1 is KGHSH and CDR2 is LQKENI in the germline V gene. CDR3 in amino acids: CASSPFVGVNEQFF. In DNA form, the CDR3 reads TGTGCCAGCTCACCTTTCGTCGGGGTTAATGAGCAGTTCTTC.

The chain recombines TRBV19 with TRBJ1-1; unclear D gene. Trimming shortened V by 2 bases and J by 1 base, and 5 bases separated the two germline ends. CDR1 is LNHDA and CDR2 is SQIVND in the germline V gene (reference sequence). The CDR3 is 13 residues long. CDR3 sequence: CASSILGNTEAFF. CDR3 nucleotide sequence: TGTGCCAGTAGTATACTAGGGAACACTGAAGCTTTCTTT.

This sequence joins TRBV4-2 and TRBJ2-7, with TRBD2 identical over 7 bases. Germline CDR1 is LGHNA and CDR2 is YNFKEQ. V trimming: 3 bases; J trimming: 6 bases; junction bases outside the gene matches: 8. This CDR3 region has 14 residues. The CDR3 nucleotides are TGTGCCAGCAGCCACACCATGGGCGGGGGCGAGCAGTACTTC. Amino acids: CASSHTMGGGEQYF.

This rearrangement joins TRBV6-2 or TRBV6-3 to TRBJ2-7; no clear D gene. This CDR3 spans 11 amino acids. V was cut by 5 bases and J by 3 bases, with 5 bases left in between. CDR1 is MNHEY and CDR2 is SVGEGT in the germline V gene. The DNA of the CDR3 is TGTGCCAGCAGTGAGGACTACGAGCAGTACTTC. It specifies CASSEDYEQYF.